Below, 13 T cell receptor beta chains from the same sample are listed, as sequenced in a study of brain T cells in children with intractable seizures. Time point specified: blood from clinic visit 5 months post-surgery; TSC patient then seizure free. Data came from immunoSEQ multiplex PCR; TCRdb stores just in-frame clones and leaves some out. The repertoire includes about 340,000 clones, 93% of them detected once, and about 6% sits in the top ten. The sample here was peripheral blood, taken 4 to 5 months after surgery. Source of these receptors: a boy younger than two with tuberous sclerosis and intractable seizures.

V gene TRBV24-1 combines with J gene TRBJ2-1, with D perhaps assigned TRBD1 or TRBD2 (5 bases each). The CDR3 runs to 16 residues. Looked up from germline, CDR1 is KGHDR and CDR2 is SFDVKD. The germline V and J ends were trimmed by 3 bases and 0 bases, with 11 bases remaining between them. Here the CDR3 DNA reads TGTGCCACCAGTGATCAGGGAACTAGCTCCTACAATGAGCAGTTCTTC. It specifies CATSDQGTSSYNEQFF.

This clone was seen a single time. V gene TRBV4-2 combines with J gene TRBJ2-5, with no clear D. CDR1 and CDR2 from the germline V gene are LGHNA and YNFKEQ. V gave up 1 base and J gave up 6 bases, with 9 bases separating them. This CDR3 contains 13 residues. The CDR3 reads CASSQVLAKTQYF. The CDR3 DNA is TGTGCCAGCAGCCAAGTTTTGGCGAAGACCCAGTACTTC.

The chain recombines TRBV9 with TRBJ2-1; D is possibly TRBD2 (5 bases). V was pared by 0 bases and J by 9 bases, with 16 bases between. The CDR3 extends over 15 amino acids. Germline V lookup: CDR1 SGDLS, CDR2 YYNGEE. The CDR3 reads CASSVGGSEVVEQFF. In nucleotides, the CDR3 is TGTGCCAGCAGCGTAGGTGGTAGCGAGGTTGTTGAGCAGTTCTTC.

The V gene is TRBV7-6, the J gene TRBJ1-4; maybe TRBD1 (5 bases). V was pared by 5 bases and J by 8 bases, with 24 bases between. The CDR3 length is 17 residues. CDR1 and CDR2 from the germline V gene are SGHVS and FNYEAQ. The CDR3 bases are TGTGCCAGCAGCCGCCCGAGCTCGTCAGGGAGGGAGGAAAAACTGTTTTTT. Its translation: CASSRPSSSGREEKLFF.

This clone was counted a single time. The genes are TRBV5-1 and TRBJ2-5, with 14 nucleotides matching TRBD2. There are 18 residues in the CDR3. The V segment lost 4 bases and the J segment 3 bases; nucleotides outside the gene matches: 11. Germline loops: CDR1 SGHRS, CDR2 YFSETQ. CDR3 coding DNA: TGCGCCAGCAGCCTGGGACTAGCGGGAGTGGAGGGGAAAGAGACCCAGTACTTC. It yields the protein CASSLGLAGVEGKETQYF.

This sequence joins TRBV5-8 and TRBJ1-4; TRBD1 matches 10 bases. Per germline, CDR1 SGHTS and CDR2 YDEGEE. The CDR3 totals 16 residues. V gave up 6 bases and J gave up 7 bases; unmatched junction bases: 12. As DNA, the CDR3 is TGTGCCAGCATCGATGACCGGGACAGGGGCGTTGAAAAACTGTTTTTT. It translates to CASIDDRDRGVEKLFF. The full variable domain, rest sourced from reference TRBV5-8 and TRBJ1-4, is EAGVTQSPTHLIKTRGQQATLRCSPISGHTSVYWYQQALGLGLQFLLWYDEGEERNRGNFPPRFSGRQFPNYSSELNVNALELEDSALYLCASIDDRDRGVEKLFFGSGTQLSVL.

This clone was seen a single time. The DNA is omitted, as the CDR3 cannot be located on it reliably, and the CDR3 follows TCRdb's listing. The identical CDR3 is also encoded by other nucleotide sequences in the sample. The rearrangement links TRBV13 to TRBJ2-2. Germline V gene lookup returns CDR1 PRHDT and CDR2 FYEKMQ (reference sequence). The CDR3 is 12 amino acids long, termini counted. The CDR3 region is CASSFGAGELFF.

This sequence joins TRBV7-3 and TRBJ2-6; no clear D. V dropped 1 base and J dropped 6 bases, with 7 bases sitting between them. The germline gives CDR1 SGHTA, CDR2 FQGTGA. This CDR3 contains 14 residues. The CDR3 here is CASSLIPSANVLTF. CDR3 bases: TGTGCCAGCAGCTTAATTCCGTCGGCCAACGTCCTGACTTTC.

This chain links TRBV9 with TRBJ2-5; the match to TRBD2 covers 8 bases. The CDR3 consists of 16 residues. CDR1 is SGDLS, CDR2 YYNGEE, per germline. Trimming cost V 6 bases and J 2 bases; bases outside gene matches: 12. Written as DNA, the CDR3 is TGTGCCAGCAATGATGTCGGGGGGGCCGGTCAAGAGACCCAGTACTTC. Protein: CASNDVGGAGQETQYF.

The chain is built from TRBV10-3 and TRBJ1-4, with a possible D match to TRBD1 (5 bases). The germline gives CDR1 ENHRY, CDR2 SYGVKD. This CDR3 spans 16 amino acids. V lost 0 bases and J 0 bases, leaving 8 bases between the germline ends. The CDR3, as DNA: TGTGCCATCAGTGAGTCGACGGGGGCAACTAATGAAAAACTGTTTTTT. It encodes CAISESTGATNEKLFF.

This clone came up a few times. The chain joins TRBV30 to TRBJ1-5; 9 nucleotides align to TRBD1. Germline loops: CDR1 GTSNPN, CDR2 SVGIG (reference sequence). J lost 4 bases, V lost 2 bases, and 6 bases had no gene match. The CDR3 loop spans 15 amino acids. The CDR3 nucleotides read TGTGCCTGGAGTTCCACCGGGACAGGGAATCAGCCCCAGCATTTT. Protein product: CAWSSTGTGNQPQHF. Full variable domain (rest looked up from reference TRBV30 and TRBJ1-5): SQTIHQWPATLVQPVGSPLSLECTVEGTSNPNLYWYRQAAGRGLQLLFYSVGIGQISSEVPQNLSASRPQDRQFILSSKKLLLSDSGFYLCAWSSTGTGNQPQHFGDGTRLSIL.

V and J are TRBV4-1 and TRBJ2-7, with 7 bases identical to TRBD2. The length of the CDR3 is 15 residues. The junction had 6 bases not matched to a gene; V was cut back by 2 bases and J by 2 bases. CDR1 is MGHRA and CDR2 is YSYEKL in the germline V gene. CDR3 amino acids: CASSQRASGTYEQYF. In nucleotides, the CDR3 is TGCGCCAGCAGCCAACGGGCTAGCGGCACCTACGAGCAGTACTTC.

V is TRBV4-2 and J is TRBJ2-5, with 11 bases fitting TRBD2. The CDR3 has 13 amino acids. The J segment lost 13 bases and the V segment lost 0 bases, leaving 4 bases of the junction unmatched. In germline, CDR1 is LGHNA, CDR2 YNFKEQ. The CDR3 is CASSQDTSGGTYF. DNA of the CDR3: TGTGCCAGCAGCCAAGACACTAGCGGGGGCACGTACTTC.